Following are 21 T cell receptor beta chains from one sample sequenced in a study of shared clonotypes between healthy human individuals. Sequenced by immunoSEQ multiplex PCR; TCRdb stores in-frame clones only, minus some. In the table there are some 92,000 clones, more than 45% of which are singletons. Specimen: PBMCs. The receptors originated from a woman in her forties in good health. Some clones in this sample may be carry-over from other donors' samples.

This clone was seen a few times. The J gene is TRBJ2-5, the V gene TRBV5-4, with D possibly TRBD2 on 6 matching bases. The J call may be incorrect, as the DNA end agrees better with TRBJ2-7. Germline lookup yields CDR1 SGHNT and CDR2 YYREEE (reference sequence). This CDR3 comprises 15 residues. In nucleotides, the CDR3 is TGTGCCAGCAGCTTAGGCGGGGCGAGCTCCTACGAGCAGTACTTC. Amino acid sequence: CASSLGGASSYEQYF.

The V call is TRBV7-3, the J call TRBJ2-1; no firm D call. The CDR3 is 15 residues long. The V gene's germline CDR1 is SGHTA and CDR2 FQGTGA. The V end lost 10 bases, the J end lost 0 bases, and 16 bases lay between the germline ends. The CDR3 region is CATAYEASSYNEQFF. The CDR3 DNA follows: TGTGCCACAGCGTATGAGGCCAGCTCCTACAATGAGCAGTTCTTC.

The rearrangement uses TRBV7-9 and TRBJ1-2; TRBD1 matches 10 bases. Germline lookup yields CDR1 SEHNR and CDR2 FQNEAQ (reference sequence). The length of the CDR3 is 12 residues. J was trimmed by 13 bases and V by 5 bases; bases with no gene match: 7. This chain's CDR3 is CASSGGDRGSTF. The CDR3 DNA reads as TGTGCCAGCAGCGGAGGGGACAGGGGTTCCACCTTC.

V and J are TRBV20-1 and TRBJ1-2; D perhaps matches TRBD1 (6 bases). CDR3 length: 11 residues. The V and J ends lost 6 bases and 3 bases respectively, with 8 bases between them. The V gene's germline CDR1 is DFQATT and CDR2 SNEGSKA (reference sequence). In DNA, the CDR3 is TGCAGTGCCAGGACAGACTATGGCTACACCTTC. Translation: CSARTDYGYTF.

This clone has at least ten counts. The V call is TRBV28, the J call TRBJ1-1; D gene unclear. Germline CDR1 is MDHEN and CDR2 is SYDVKM. This CDR3 region has 11 residues. Trimming shortened V by 9 bases and J by 9 bases, and 14 bases separated the two germline ends. CDR3 in amino acids: CASEQTPQAFF. CDR3 coding DNA: TGTGCCAGTGAACAGACCCCTCAAGCTTTCTTT. Full variable domain (outside the CDR3, taken from reference TRBV28 and TRBJ1-1): DVKVTQSSRYLVKRTGEKVFLECVQDMDHENMFWYRQDPGLGLRLIYFSYDVKMKEKGDIPEGYSVSREKKERFSLILESASTNQTSMYLCASEQTPQAFFGQGTRLTVV.

This chain uses TRBV20-1 with TRBJ2-1; the D is unclear. V lost 2 bases, J lost 8 bases, and 4 bases lay in between. Germline V CDR1 and CDR2: DFQATT, SNEGSKA (reference sequence). This CDR3 is built from 10 residues. The CDR3 reads CSARRDEQFF. The DNA of the CDR3 is TGCAGTGCTAGACGGGATGAGCAGTTCTTC.

There are a few counts of this clone. The chain employs TRBV10-3 and TRBJ1-2; D is uncertain. V lost 6 bases and J lost 6, with 14 bases in between. The CDR3 runs 13 residues. Germline CDR1 and CDR2: ENHRY and SYGVKD. In DNA, the CDR3 is TGTGCCATCAGCGGGAGTGGGTATCATGGCTACACCTTC. Protein product: CAISGSGYHGYTF.

The chain employs TRBV28 and TRBJ1-2; D is ambiguous. Germline V gene lookup returns CDR1 MDHEN and CDR2 SYDVKM. The CDR3 spans 13 residues. Between the trimmed V and J ends, which lost 7 bases and 8 bases, there was a span of 17 bases. CDR3 loop: CASKFSLQGGYTF. The CDR3 DNA sequence: TGTGCCAGCAAGTTTTCCCTCCAAGGGGGCTACACCTTC.

As to this clone: This probably arose from a read error, given a far larger clone one base away. The same CDR3 also results from other DNA sequences found in this sample. The chain is built from TRBV28 and TRBJ1-2; TRBD1 is a possible D gene (5 bases). Per germline, CDR1 MDHEN and CDR2 SYDVKM. The CDR3 extends over 14 amino acids. Trimming stripped 6 bases from V and 5 bases from J, with 16 bases between. CDR3: CASSPGPWGYGYTF. The DNA of the CDR3 is TGTGCCAGCAGCCCTGGACCATGGGGGTATGGCTACACCTTC.

This clone was seen many times. The chain couples TRBV7-8 to TRBJ2-5; D assignment may be TRBD1 or TRBD2 (5 bases each). Trimming pared 6 bases from V and 4 bases from J, leaving 15 bases between. Germline V gives CDR1 SGHVS, CDR2 FQNEAQ. This CDR3 spans 14 amino acids. This chain's CDR3 is CASSSTSGPETQYF. DNA for the CDR3: TGTGCCAGCAGTTCCACTTCGGGACCAGAGACCCAGTACTTC.

The rearrangement uses TRBV7-3 and TRBJ2-5; 10 bases align to TRBD1. V lost 5 bases and J lost 4; bases outside the gene matches: 4. Germline lookup yields CDR1 SGHTA and CDR2 FQGTGA. This CDR3 has 14 residues. The CDR3 bases are TGTGCCAGCAGCCCGACAGGGGGCGGAGAGACCCAGTACTTC. As protein: CASSPTGGGETQYF.

The gene calls are TRBV28 and TRBJ1-4, with D tentatively TRBD1 (6 bases). Trimming took off 2 bases at V and 8 bases at J, with 12 bases between the two ends. The CDR3 loop spans 14 amino acids. The germline V gene has CDR1 MDHEN and CDR2 SYDVKM. The CDR3 nucleotides read TGTGCCAGCAGTTTACACAGGGTAGGCGAAAAACTGTTTTTT. Translating it yields CASSLHRVGEKLFF.

The V gene is TRBV7-8, the J gene TRBJ2-7; 8 bases line up with TRBD1. This CDR3 comprises 15 residues. In germline, CDR1 is SGHVS, CDR2 FQNEAQ. Germline trimming cut 1 base from V and 5 bases from J; bases unmatched to any gene: 7. The CDR3 region is CASSLGQGPRHEQYF. CDR3 coding DNA: TGTGCCAGCAGCTTAGGACAGGGGCCGCGGCACGAGCAGTACTTC.

V usage is TRBV5-4 and J usage is TRBJ2-5; TRBD1 might be the D (6 bases). CDR1 is SGHNT and CDR2 is YYREEE in the germline V gene (reference sequence). With 4 bases removed from V and 2 bases from J, the gap between germline ends came to 18 bases. The CDR3 length is 16 residues. CDR3 nucleotides: TGTGCCAGCAGCCCAGGTGTAGGGGGACGGCAAGAGACCCAGTACTTC. Residues: CASSPGVGGRQETQYF.

The rearrangement uses TRBV15 and TRBJ1-2; D is uncertain. Germline lookup yields CDR1 LNHNV and CDR2 YYDKDF (reference sequence). Deletions cut 0 bases from V and 8 bases from J, with 19 bases between. The CDR3 runs 16 residues. This chain's CDR3 is CATSRDLRQRTEGYTF. As DNA, the CDR3 is TGTGCCACCAGCAGAGATCTTCGGCAGAGGACGGAGGGCTACACCTTC.

The J gene is TRBJ2-5, the V gene TRBV10-2, with D tentatively TRBD2 (5 bases). The CDR3 is 13 amino acids. Between the trimmed V and J ends, which lost 8 bases and 1 base, there was a span of 11 bases. Germline CDR1 reads WSHSY; CDR2 reads SAAADI. The DNA for the CDR3 is TGCGCCAGCCGGGGTAGCGCCCAAGAGACCCAGTACTTC. Protein sequence: CASRGSAQETQYF.

The chain has TRBV30 and TRBJ2-3; TRBD2 agrees at 8 bases. V gave up 1 base and J gave up 8 bases; unmatched junction bases: 5. Germline V gene lookup returns CDR1 GTSNPN and CDR2 SVGIG (reference sequence). This CDR3 has 13 amino acids. The DNA for the CDR3 is TGTGCCTGGAGTGCGGGAGGGCCGACTACGCAGTATTTT. Translated: CAWSAGGPTTQYF.

As regards this clone: As the CDR3 is not closed by the conserved phenylalanine or tryptophan, this likely results from a read error. V is TRBV28 and J is TRBJ2-7; 7 bases agree with TRBD1. With V trimmed by 6 bases and J by 1 base, 6 bases remained unmatched. CDR3 length: 14 residues. CDR1 MDHEN and CDR2 SYDVKM come from the germline V gene. CDR3 sequence reads: CASRQQGMSYEQYL. The CDR3 DNA is TGTGCCAGCAGACAACAGGGGATGTCCTACGAGCAGTACCTC.

CDR3 sequence reads: CASSETSGSSEQFF. CDR3 in DNA: TGTGCCAGCAGTGAAACTAGCGGGAGTAGTGAGCAGTTCTTC. The V and J genes are TRBV6-4 and TRBJ2-1, with 11 bases matching TRBD2. Germline values: CDR1 MRHNA, CDR2 SNTAGT. V trimming: 3 bases; J trimming: 9 bases; junction bases outside the gene matches: 4. This CDR3 is 14 amino acids long.

This clone appeared a few times. The V gene is TRBV27, the J gene TRBJ1-5, with TRBD1 as a possible D gene (6 bases). The CDR3 extends over 16 amino acids. Germline assignment: CDR1 MNHEY and CDR2 SMNVEV (reference sequence). Trimming left V 6 bases short and J 1 base short, with 16 bases between. CDR3 amino acids: CASRPIQGTSNQPQHF. CDR3 sequence (DNA): TGTGCCAGCAGGCCAATACAGGGTACGAGCAATCAGCCCCAGCATTTT.

CDR3: CASNLDRIYEQYF. The CDR3 nucleotides are TGTGCCAGCAACCTAGACAGGATCTACGAGCAGTACTTC. The chain is built from TRBV6-1 and TRBJ2-7; tentatively, D is TRBD1 (6 bases). Germline V CDR1 and CDR2: MNHNS, SASEGT. V shed 7 bases and J shed 3 bases, with 13 bases lying between them. The CDR3 covers 13 residues.